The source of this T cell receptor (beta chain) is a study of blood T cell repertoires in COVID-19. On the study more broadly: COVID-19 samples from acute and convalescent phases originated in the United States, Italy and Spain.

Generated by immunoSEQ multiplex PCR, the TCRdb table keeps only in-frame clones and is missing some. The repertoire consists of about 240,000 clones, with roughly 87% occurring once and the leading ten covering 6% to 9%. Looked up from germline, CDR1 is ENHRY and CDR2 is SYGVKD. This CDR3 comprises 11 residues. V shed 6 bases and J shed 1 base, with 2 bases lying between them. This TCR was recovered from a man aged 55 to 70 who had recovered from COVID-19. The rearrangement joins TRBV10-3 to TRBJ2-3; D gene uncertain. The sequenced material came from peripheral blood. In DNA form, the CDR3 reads TGTGCCATCAGCGGCACAGATACGCAGTATTTT. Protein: CAISGTDTQYF.